This TCR beta chain was obtained from a study of cytomegalovirus exposure and HLA in healthy donors. This PCR relied on a set of 60 Vbeta primers and 13 Jbeta primers. Sequencing was performed with immunoSEQ multiplex PCR; in TCRdb, only in-frame clones are kept and a portion is missing. Its table lists 120,000 to 150,000 clones. The germline V gene encodes CDR1 SEHNR and CDR2 FQNEAQ (reference sequence). V was trimmed by 5 bases and J by 3 bases, leaving 7 bases between them. This CDR3 contains 12 residues. The sample was PBMCs. The V and J genes are TRBV7-9 and TRBJ1-1; the D is unclear. The sequence was obtained from a young woman in good health and CMV-seronegative. CDR3 sequence: CASSPRDTEAFF. For the CDR3, the DNA is TGTGCCAGCAGCCCCCGGGACACTGAAGCTTTCTTT.